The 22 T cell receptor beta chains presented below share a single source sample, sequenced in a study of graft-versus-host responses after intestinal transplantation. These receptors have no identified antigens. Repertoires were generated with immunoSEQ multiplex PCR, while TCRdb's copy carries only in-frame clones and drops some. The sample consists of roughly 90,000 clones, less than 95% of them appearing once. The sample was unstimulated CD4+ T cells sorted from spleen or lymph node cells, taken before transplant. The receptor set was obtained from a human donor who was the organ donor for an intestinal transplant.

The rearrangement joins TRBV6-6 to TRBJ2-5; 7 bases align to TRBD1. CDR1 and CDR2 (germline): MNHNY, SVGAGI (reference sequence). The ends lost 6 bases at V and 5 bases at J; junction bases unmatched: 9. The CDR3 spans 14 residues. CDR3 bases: TGTGCCAGCAGCCGGGACAGTCTACTGGAGACCCAGTACTTC. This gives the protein CASSRDSLLETQYF.

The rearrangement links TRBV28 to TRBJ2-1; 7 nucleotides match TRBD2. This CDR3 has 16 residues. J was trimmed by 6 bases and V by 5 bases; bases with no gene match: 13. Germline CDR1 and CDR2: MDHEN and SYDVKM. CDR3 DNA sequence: TGTGCCAGCAGTAAACTGAGCGGGGTACTTGTCAATGAGCAGTTCTTC. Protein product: CASSKLSGVLVNEQFF. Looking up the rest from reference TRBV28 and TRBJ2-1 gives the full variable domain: DVKVTQSSRYLVKRTGEKVFLECVQDMDHENMFWYRQDPGLGLRLIYFSYDVKMKEKGDIPEGYSVSREKKERFSLILESASTNQTSMYLCASSKLSGVLVNEQFFGPGTRLTVL.

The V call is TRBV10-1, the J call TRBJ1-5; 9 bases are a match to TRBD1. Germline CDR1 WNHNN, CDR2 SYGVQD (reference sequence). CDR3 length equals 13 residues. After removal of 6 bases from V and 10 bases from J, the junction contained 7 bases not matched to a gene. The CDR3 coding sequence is TGCGCCAGCAGCTCGGGACAGGGCCTCCCCCAGCATTTT. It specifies CASSSGQGLPQHF.

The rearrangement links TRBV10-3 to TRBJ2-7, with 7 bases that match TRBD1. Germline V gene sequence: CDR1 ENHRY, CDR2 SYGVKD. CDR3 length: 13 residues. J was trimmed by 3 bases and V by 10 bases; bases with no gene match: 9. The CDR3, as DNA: TGTGCCACACAGGGGTCTTGGGACTACGAGCAGTACTTC. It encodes CATQGSWDYEQYF.

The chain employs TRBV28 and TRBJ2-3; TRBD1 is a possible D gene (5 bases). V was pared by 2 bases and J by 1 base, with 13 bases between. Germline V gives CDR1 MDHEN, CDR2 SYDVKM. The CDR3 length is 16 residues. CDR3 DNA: TGTGCCAGCAGTTTAGCCCCAGGGTGGGGCACAGATACGCAGTATTTT. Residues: CASSLAPGWGTDTQYF. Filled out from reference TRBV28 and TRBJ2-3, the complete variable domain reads DVKVTQSSRYLVKRTGEKVFLECVQDMDHENMFWYRQDPGLGLRLIYFSYDVKMKEKGDIPEGYSVSREKKERFSLILESASTNQTSMYLCASSLAPGWGTDTQYFGPGTRLTVL.

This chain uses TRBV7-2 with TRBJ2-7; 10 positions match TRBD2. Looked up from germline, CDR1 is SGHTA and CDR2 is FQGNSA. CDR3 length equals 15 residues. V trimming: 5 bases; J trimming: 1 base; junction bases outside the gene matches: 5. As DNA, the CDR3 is TGTGCCAGCAGCGTCGTGACTAGCGGGTCCTACGAGCAGTACTTC. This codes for CASSVVTSGSYEQYF.

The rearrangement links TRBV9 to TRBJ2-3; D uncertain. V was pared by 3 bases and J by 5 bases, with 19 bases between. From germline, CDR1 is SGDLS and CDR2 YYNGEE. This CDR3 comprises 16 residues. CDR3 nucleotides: TGTGCCAGCAGCGGGCGACTGGCTGCCGGTCGAGATACGCAGTATTTT. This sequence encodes CASSGRLAAGRDTQYF. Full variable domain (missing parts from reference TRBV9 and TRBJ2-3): DSGVTQTPKHLITATGQRVTLRCSPRSGDLSVYWYQQSLDQGLQFLIQYYNGEERAKGNILERFSAQQFPDLHSELNLSSLELGDSALYFCASSGRLAAGRDTQYFGPGTRLTVL.

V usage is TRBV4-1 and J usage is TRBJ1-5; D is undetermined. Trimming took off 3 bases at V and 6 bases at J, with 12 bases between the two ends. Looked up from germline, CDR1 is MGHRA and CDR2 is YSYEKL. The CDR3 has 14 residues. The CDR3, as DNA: TGCGCCAGCAGCCAGCGCCGGGAGACTCAGCCCCAGCATTTT. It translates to CASSQRRETQPQHF.

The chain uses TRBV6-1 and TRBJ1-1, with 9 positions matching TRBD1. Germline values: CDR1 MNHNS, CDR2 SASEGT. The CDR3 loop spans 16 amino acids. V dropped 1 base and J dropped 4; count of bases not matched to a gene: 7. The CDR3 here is CASSEEGQGRSTEAFF. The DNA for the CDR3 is TGTGCCAGCAGTGAAGAGGGACAGGGTCGTAGCACTGAAGCTTTCTTT.

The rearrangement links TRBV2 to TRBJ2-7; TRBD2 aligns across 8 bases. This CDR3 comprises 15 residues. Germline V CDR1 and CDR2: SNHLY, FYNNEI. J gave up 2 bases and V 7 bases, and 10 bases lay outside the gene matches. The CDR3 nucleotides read TGTGCCAGCAACCTCGATGCGGGGGGCCCCTACGAGCAGTACTTC. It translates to CASNLDAGGPYEQYF.

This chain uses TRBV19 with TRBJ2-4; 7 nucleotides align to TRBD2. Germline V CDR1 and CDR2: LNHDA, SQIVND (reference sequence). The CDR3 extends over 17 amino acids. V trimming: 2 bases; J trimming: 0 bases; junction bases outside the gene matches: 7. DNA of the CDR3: TGTGCCAGTAGTATAAAGGCTAGCGGTTTAGCCAAAAACATTCAGTACTTC. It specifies CASSIKASGLAKNIQYF.

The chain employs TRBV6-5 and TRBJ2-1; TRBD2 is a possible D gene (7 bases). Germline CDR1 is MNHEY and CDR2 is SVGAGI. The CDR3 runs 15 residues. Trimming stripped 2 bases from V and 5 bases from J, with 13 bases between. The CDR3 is CASSYRRGRDNEQFF. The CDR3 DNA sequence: TGTGCCAGCAGTTACAGGCGGGGGCGCGACAATGAGCAGTTCTTC.

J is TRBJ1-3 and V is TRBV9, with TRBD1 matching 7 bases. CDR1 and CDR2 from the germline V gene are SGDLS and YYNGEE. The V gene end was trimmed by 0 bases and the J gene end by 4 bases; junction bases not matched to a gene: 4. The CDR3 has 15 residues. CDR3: CASSVETGRGNTIYF. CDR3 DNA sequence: TGTGCCAGCAGCGTAGAGACAGGGAGGGGAAACACCATATATTTT.

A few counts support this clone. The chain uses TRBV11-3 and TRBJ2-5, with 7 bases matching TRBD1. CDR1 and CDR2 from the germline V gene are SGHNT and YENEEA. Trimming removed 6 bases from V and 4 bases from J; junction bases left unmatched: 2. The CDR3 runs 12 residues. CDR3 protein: CASRTGSETQYF. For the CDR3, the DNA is TGTGCCAGCAGGACAGGGTCAGAGACCCAGTACTTC.

The CDR3 bases are TGCGCCAGCAGCTGGGCCGGAGCGGGAGGGCCCTACGAGCAGTACTTC. Amino acids: CASSWAGAGGPYEQYF. The chain carries TRBV5-1 and TRBJ2-7; 10 positions match TRBD2. Germline CDR1 is SGHRS and CDR2 is YFSETQ. This CDR3 contains 16 residues. Losses at the gene ends were 3 bases for V and 2 bases for J; bases not matched to a gene: 8. The full variable domain, with the rest looked up from reference TRBV5-1 and TRBJ2-7, is KAGVTQTPRYLIKTRGQQVTLSCSPISGHRSVSWYQQTPGQGLQFLFEYFSETQRNKGNFPGRFSGRQFSNSRSEMNVSTLELGDSALYLCASSWAGAGGPYEQYFGPGTRLTVT.

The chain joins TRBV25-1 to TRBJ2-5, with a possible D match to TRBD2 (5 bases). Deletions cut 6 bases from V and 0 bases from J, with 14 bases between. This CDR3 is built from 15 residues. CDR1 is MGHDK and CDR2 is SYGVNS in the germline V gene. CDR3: CASSERGQDQETQYF. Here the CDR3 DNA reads TGTGCCAGCAGCGAACGCGGGCAGGACCAAGAGACCCAGTACTTC.

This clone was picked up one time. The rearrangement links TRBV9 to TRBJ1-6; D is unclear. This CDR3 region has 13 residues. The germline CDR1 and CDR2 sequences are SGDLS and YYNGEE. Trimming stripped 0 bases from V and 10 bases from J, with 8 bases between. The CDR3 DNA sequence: TGTGCCAGCAGCGTAGTGGAGAAGTCACCCCTCCACTTT. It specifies CASSVVEKSPLHF.

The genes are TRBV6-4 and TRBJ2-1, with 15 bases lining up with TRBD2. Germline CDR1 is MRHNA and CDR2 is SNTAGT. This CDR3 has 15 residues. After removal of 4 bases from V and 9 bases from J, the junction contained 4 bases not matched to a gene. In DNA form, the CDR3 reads TGTGCCAGCAGTGGGACTAGCGGGGGGGCCGGTGAGCAGTTCTTC. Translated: CASSGTSGGAGEQFF.

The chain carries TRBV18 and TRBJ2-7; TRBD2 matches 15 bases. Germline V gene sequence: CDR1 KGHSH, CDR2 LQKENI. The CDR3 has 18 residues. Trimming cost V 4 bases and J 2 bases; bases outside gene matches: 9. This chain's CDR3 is CASSLSPGLAGGTYEQYF. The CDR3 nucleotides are TGTGCCAGCTCACTCAGCCCGGGACTAGCGGGGGGAACCTACGAGCAGTACTTC. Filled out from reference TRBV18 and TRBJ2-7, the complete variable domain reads NAGVMQNPRHLVRRRGQEARLRCSPMKGHSHVYWYRQLPEEGLKFMVYLQKENIIDESGMPKERFSAEFPKEGPSILRIQQVVRGDSAAYFCASSLSPGLAGGTYEQYFGPGTRLTVT.

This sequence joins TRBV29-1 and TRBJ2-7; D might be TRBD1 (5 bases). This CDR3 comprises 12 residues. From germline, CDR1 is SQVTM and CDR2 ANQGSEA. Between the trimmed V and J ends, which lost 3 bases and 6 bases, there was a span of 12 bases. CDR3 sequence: CSVEGLRAEQYF. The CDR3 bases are TGCAGCGTTGAGGGCCTCAGGGCCGAGCAGTACTTC.

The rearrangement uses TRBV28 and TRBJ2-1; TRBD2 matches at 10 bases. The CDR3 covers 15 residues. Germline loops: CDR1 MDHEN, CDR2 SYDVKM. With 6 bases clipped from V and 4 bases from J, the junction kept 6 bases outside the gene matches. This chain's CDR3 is CASSKAGGPYNEQFF. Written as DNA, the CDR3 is TGTGCCAGCAGCAAAGCGGGAGGGCCATACAATGAGCAGTTCTTC.

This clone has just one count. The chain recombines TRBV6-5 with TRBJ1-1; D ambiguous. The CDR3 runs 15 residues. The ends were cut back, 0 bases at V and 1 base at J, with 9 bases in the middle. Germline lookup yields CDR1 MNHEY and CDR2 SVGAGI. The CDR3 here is CASSYSSDKNTEAFF. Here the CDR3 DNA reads TGTGCCAGCAGTTACTCGAGTGATAAGAACACTGAAGCTTTCTTT.